The 3 T cell receptor beta chains below all came from one sample that was sequenced in a study of shared T cell receptors in the human thymus. Profiled with immunoSEQ multiplex PCR; TCRdb holds only in-frame clones, not every one. This table holds 630,000 or so clones, more than 70% found once. The data also belong to a second study, concerning human thymus T cells.

The sequenced sample consisted of thymocytes. These receptors all stem from a boy less than two years old with a congenital heart defect.

V gene TRBV29-1 combines with J gene TRBJ2-1; possibly TRBD2 for D (7 bases). This CDR3 has 14 residues. Deletions cut 4 bases from V and 4 bases from J, with 14 bases between. Looked up from germline, CDR1 is SQVTM and CDR2 is ANQGSEA. The CDR3 reads CSVVGGALYNEQFF. The CDR3 DNA is TGCAGCGTTGTGGGGGGGGCCCTTTACAATGAGCAGTTCTTC.

The chain couples TRBV7-2 to TRBJ2-7; TRBD1 agrees at 8 bases. CDR3 length equals 18 residues. V was pared by 0 bases and J by 2 bases, with 12 bases of the junction left unmatched. Germline CDR1 SGHTA, CDR2 FQGNSA. The CDR3 sequence is CASSLAEYRTGQTYEQYF. CDR3 in DNA: TGTGCCAGCAGCTTAGCTGAGTACCGGACAGGGCAAACCTACGAGCAGTACTTC.

The V call is TRBV4-1, the J call TRBJ2-7; the D is unclear. V was trimmed by 1 base and J by 2 bases, leaving 15 bases between them. The CDR3 consists of 16 residues. The germline gives CDR1 MGHRA, CDR2 YSYEKL. CDR3 sequence (DNA): TGCGCCAGCAGCCAAGGAGTATACAGTACGGCCTACGAGCAGTACTTC. Its protein product is CASSQGVYSTAYEQYF.